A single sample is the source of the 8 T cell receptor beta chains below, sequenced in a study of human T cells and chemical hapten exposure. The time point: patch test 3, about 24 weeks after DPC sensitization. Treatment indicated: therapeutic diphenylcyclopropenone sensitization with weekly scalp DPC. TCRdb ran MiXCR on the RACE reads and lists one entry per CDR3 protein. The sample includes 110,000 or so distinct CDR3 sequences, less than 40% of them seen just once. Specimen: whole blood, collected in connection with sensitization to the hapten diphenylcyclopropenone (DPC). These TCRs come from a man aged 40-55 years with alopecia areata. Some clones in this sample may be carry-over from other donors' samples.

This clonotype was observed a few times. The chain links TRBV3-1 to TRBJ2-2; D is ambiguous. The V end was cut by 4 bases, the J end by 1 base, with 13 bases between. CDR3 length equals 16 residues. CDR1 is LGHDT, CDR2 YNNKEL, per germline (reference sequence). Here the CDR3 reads CASSPRASVNTGELFF. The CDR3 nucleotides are TGTGCCAGCAGCCCACGAGCTAGTGTGAACACCGGGGAGCTGTTTTTT.

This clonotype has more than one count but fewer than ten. The chain's CDR3 is CASSTSAPTGSLVANYGYTF. In DNA, the CDR3 is TGTGCCAGCAGTACCTCCGCGCCAACAGGGAGCCTAGTAGCTAACTATGGCTACACCTTC. The chain couples TRBV27 to TRBJ1-2; tentatively, D is TRBD1 (6 bases). CDR3 length equals 20 residues. Germline V gene data show CDR1 as MNHEY and CDR2 as SMNVEV (reference sequence). V was pared by 5 bases and J by 0 bases, with 28 bases between.

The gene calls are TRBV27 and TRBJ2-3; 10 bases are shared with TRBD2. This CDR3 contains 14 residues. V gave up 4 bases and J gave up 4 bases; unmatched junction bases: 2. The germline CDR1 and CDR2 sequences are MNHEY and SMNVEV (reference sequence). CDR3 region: CASSSGTSADTQYF. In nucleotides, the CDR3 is TGTGCCAGCAGTTCCGGGACTAGCGCAGATACGCAGTATTTT.

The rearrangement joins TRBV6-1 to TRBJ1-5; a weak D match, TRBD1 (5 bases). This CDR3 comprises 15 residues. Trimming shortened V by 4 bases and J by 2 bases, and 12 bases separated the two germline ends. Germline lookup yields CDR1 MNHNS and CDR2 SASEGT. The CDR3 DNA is TGTGCCAGCAGTGTATCCAGGGTCGGCAATCAGCCCCAGCATTTT. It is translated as CASSVSRVGNQPQHF.

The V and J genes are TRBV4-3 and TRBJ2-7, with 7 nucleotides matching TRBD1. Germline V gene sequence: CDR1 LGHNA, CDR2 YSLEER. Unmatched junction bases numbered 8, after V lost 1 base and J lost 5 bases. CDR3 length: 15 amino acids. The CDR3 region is CASSQARDRDDEQYF. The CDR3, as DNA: TGCGCCAGCAGCCAAGCTAGAGACAGGGACGACGAGCAGTACTTC.

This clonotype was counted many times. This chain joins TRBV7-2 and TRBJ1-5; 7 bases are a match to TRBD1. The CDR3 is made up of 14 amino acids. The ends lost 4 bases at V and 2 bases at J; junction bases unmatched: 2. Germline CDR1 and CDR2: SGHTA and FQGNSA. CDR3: CASSSTGGNQPQHF. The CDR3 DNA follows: TGTGCCAGCAGCTCTACAGGGGGCAATCAGCCCCAGCATTTT.

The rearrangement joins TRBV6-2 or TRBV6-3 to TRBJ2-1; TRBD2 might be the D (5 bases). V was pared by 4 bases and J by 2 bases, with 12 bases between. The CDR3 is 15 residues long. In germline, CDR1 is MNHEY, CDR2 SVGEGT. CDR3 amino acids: CASSLDYKAYNEQFF. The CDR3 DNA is TGTGCCAGCAGTTTAGACTACAAAGCCTACAATGAGCAGTTCTTC.

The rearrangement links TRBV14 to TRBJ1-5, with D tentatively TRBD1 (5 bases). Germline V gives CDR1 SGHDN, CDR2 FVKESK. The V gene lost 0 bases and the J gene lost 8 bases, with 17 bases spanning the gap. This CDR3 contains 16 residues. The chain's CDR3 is CASSQEKWGLREPQHF. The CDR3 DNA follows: TGTGCCAGCAGCCAAGAAAAGTGGGGGTTAAGGGAGCCCCAGCATTTT.